Sequencing of this T cell receptor (beta chain) was carried out in a study of preoperative IRX-2 immunotherapy in early breast cancer. Treatment here: preoperative locoregional IRX-2 cytokine immunotherapy. Samples came from a phase Ib trial of preoperative locoregional IRX-2 cytokine immunotherapy. A word on this clone: Its ends do not fully match the called genes, so a read error is possible.

The assay was immunoSEQ multiplex PCR, and TCRdb's table has in-frame clones only and misses some. The profile shows 34,000 or so clones, roughly four fifths of them singletons. The CDR3 loop spans 13 amino acids. CDR1 MNHGY and CDR2 SAAAGT come from the germline V gene. The sample consisted of lymph node tissue, taken from a patient treated with IRX-2 immunotherapy. V and J are TRBV6-8 and TRBJ2-5, with a tentative D call TRBD2 (6 bases). The sequence derives from a human donor with breast cancer. CDR3 sequence reads: CAISGGAQQTQYF. CDR3 nucleotides: TGTGCCATCAGTGGAGGGGCTCAGCAGACCCAGTACTTC.